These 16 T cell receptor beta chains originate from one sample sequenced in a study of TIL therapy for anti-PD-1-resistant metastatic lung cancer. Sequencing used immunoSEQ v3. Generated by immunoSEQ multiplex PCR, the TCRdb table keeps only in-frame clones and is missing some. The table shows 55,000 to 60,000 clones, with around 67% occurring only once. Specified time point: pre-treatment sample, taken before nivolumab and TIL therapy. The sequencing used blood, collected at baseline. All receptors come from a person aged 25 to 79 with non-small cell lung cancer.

DNA for the CDR3: TGTGCCAGCAGTTACGGTGGCGGTTTTAATGAAAAACTGTTTTTT. Its translation: CASSYGGGFNEKLFF. The chain uses TRBV6-5 and TRBJ1-4; no reliable D call. The V and J ends lost 2 bases and 4 bases respectively, with 11 bases between them. This CDR3 contains 15 residues. Looked up from germline, CDR1 is MNHEY and CDR2 is SVGAGI.

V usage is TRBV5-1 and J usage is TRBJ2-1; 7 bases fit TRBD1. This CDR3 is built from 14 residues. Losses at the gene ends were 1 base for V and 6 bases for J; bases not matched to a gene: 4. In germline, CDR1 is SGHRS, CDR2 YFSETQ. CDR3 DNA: TGCGCCAGCAGCTTGACAGGGGTATTCAATGAGCAGTTCTTC. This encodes CASSLTGVFNEQFF.

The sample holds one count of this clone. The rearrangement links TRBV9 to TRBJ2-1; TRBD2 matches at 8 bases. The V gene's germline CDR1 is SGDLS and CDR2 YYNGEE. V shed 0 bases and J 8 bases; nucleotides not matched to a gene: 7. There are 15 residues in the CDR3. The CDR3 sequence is CASSVDRGGLDEQFF. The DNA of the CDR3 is TGTGCCAGCAGCGTAGATCGGGGGGGCCTTGATGAGCAGTTCTTC.

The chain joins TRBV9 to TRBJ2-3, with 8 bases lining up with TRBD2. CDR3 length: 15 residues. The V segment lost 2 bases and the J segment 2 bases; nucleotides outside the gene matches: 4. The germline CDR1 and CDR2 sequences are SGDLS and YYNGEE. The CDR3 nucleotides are TGTGCCAGCAGCGTTACGGGAGGGTTCACAGATACGCAGTATTTT. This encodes CASSVTGGFTDTQYF.

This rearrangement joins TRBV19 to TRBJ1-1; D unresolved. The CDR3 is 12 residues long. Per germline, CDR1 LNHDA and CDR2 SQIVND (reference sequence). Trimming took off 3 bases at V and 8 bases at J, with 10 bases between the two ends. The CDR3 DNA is TGTGCCAGTAGTATCCGGAGCAGAGAAGCTTTCTTT. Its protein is CASSIRSREAFF.

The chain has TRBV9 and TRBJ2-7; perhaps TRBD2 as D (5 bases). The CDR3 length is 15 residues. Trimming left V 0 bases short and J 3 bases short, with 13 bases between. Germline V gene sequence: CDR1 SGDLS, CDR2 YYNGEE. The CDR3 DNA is TGTGCCAGCAGCGTAGCCGTGGGAGAGGTCTACGAGCAGTACTTC. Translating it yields CASSVAVGEVYEQYF. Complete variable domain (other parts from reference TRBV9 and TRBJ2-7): DSGVTQTPKHLITATGQRVTLRCSPRSGDLSVYWYQQSLDQGLQFLIQYYNGEERAKGNILERFSAQQFPDLHSELNLSSLELGDSALYFCASSVAVGEVYEQYFGPGTRLTVT.

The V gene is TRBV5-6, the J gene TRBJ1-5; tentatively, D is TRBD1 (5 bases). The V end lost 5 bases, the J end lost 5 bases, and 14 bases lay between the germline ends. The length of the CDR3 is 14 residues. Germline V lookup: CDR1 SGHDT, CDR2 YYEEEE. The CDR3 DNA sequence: TGTGCCAGCAGTAAGACGGGCAGGGATCAGCCCCAGCATTTT. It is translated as CASSKTGRDQPQHF.

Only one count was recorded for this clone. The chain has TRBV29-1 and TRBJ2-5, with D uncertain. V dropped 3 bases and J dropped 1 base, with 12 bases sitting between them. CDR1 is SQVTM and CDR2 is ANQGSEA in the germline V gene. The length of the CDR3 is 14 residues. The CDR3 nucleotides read TGCAGCGTTGACCCTCCTAAAGCCCAAGAGACCCAGTACTTC. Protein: CSVDPPKAQETQYF.

CDR3 in DNA: TGTGCCAGCAGACGTTTGACTAGCGCGGAGACCCAGTACTTC. Its translation: CASRRLTSAETQYF. The rearrangement uses TRBV2 and TRBJ2-5; TRBD2 matches at 8 bases. The V and J ends lost 6 bases and 5 bases, in that order; junction bases with no gene match: 8. Looked up from germline, CDR1 is SNHLY and CDR2 is FYNNEI. This CDR3 contains 14 residues.

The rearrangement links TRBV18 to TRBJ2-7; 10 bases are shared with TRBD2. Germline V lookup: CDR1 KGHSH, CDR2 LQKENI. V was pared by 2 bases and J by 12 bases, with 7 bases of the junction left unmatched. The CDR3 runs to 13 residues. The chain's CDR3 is CASSPNSGRPMYF. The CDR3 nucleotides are TGTGCCAGCTCACCAAATAGCGGGAGGCCCATGTACTTC.

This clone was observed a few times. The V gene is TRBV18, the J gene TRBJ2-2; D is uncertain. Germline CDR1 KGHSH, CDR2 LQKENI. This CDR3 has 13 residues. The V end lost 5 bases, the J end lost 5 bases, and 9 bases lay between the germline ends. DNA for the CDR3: TGTGCCAGCTCATCCGCTAGGACCGGGGAGCTGTTTTTT. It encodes CASSSARTGELFF. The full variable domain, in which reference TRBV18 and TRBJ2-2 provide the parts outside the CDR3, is NAGVMQNPRHLVRRRGQEARLRCSPMKGHSHVYWYRQLPEEGLKFMVYLQKENIIDESGMPKERFSAEFPKEGPSILRIQQVVRGDSAAYFCASSSARTGELFFGEGSRLTVL.

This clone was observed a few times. CDR3 loop: CAWSVRGGGYTF. In DNA form, the CDR3 reads TGTGCCTGGAGTGTACGGGGAGGGGGCTACACCTTC. V usage is TRBV30 and J usage is TRBJ1-2; no firm D call. Trimming removed 0 bases from V and 8 bases from J, with 10 bases in between. The CDR3 totals 12 residues. CDR1 and CDR2 (germline): GTSNPN, SVGIG (reference sequence).

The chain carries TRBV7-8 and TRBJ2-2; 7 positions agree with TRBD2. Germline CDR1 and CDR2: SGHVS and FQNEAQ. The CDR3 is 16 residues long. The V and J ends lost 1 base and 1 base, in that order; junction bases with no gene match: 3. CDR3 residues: CASSLDGGRNTGELFF. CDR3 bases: TGTGCCAGCAGCTTAGATGGCGGGAGGAACACCGGGGAGCTGTTTTTT.

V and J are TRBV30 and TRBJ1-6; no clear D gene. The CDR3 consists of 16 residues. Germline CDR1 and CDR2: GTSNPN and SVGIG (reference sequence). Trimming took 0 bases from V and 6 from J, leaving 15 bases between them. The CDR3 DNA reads TGTGCCTGGAGTGTACGGGTTACAGAACTTAATTCACCCCTCCACTTT. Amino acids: CAWSVRVTELNSPLHF.

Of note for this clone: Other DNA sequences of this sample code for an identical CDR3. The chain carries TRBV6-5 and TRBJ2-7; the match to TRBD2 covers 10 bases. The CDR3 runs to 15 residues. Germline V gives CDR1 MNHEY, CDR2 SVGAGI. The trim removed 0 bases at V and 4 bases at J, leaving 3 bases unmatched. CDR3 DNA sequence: TGTGCCAGCAGTTACTCGCTAGCGGGGGCATACGAGCAGTACTTC. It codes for CASSYSLAGAYEQYF.

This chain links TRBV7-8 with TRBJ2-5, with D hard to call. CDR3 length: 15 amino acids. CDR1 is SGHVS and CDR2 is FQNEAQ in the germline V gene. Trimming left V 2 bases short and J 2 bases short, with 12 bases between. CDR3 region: CASSLNRREQETQYF. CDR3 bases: TGTGCCAGCAGCTTAAATCGGAGAGAACAAGAGACCCAGTACTTC.